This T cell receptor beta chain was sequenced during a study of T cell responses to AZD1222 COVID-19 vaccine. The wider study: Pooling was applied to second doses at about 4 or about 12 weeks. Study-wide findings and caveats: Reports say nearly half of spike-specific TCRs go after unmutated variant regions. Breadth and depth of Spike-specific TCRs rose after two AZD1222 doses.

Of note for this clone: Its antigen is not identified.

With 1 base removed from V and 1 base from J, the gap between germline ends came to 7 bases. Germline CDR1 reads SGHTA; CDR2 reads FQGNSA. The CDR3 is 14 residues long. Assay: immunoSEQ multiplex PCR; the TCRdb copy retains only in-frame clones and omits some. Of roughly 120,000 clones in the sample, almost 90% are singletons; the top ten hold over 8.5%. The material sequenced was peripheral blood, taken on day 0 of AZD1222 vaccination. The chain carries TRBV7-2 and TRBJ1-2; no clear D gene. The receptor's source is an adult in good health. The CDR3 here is CASSLGVLNYGYTF. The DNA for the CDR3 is TGTGCCAGCAGCTTAGGCGTTCTTAACTATGGCTACACCTTC.